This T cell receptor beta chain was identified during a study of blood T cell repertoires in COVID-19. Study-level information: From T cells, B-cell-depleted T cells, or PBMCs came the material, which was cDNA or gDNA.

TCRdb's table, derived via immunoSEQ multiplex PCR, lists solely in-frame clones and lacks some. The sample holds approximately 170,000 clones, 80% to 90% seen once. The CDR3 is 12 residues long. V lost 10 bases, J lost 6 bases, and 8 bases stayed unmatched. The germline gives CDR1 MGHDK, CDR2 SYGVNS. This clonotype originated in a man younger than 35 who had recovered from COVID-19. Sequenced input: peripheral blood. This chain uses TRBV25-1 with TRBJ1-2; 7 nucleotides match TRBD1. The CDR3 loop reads CATMDRSDGYTF. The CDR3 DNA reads TGTGCCACCATGGACAGGTCGGATGGCTACACCTTC.